The present T cell receptor (beta chain) was sequenced within a study of CD8 T cells in Susac syndrome. Findings of the study overall: It was acknowledged in the study that the number of individuals who were included in its TCR sequencing and HLA analysis was relatively small.

Random hexamers were used to reverse transcribe the RNA input (about 0.45 to 1 ug). It was immunoSEQ multiplex PCR that amplified TCR beta CDR3 across 54 Vbeta and 13 Jbeta. TCRdb independently ran MiXCR on the immunoSEQ multiplex PCR reads; one entry per CDR3 protein. Of 200,000 to 300,000 distinct CDR3 sequences listed, 85% to 95% are singletons. The table lists this clonotype with a count of one. Its antigen is unidentified. Peripheral blood CD8+ and CD4+ T cells were profiled by TCR beta sequencing. The study used treatment-naive patients who had stable or active relapsing-remitting disease as multiple sclerosis controls. This CDR3 is built from 15 residues. V lost 1 base to trimming and J lost 5 bases, with 12 bases between them. Germline CDR1 is MNHEY and CDR2 is SVGAGI.

The receptor comes from a human donor with multiple sclerosis. This chain joins TRBV6-5 and TRBJ1-5; a possible D gene is TRBD1 (6 bases). The material sequenced was CD4+ T cells from PBMCs. The CDR3 DNA follows: TGTGCCAGCAGTTACTTAGGGGGATTCGATCAGCCCCAGCATTTT. This sequence encodes CASSYLGGFDQPQHF.